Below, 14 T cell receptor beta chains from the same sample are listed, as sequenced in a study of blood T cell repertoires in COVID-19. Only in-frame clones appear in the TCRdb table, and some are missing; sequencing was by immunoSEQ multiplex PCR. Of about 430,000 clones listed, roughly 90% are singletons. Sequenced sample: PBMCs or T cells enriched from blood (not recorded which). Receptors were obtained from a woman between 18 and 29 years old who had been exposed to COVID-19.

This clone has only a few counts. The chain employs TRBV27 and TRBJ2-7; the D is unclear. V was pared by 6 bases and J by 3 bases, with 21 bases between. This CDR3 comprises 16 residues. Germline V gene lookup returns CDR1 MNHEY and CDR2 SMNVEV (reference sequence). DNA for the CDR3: TGTGCCAGCAGAGAAGAGGCGACCCGCTCGATCTACGAGCAGTACTTC. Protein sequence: CASREEATRSIYEQYF.

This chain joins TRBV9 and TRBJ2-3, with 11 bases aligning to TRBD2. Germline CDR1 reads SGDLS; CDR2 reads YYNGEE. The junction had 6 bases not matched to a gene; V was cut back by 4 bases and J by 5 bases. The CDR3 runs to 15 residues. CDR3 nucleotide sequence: TGTGCCAGCAGCCTTAGCGGGAGGGCCGTAGATACGCAGTATTTT. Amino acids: CASSLSGRAVDTQYF.

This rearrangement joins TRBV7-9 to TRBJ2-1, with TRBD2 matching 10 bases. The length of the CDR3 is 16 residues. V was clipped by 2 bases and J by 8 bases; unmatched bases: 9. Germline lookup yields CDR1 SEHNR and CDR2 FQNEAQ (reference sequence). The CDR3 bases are TGTGCCAGCAGCTTAAGAACCGGGACTAGCGTCGATGAGCAGTTCTTC. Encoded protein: CASSLRTGTSVDEQFF.

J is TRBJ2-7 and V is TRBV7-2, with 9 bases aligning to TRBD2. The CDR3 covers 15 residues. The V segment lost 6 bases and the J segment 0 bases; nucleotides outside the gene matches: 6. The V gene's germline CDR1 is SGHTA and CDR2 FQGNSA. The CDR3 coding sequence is TGTGCCAGCAGGCCGACTAGCGGTACCTCCTACGAGCAGTACTTC. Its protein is CASRPTSGTSYEQYF.

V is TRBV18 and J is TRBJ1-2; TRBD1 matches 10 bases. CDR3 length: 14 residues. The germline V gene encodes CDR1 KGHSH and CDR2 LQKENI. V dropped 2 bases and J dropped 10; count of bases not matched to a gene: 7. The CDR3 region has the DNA TGTGCCAGCTCACCAGCGGGACAGGGGACGGACTACACCTTC. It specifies CASSPAGQGTDYTF. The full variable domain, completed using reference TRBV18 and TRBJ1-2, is NAGVMQNPRHLVRRRGQEARLRCSPMKGHSHVYWYRQLPEEGLKFMVYLQKENIIDESGMPKERFSAEFPKEGPSILRIQQVVRGDSAAYFCASSPAGQGTDYTFGSGTRLTVV.

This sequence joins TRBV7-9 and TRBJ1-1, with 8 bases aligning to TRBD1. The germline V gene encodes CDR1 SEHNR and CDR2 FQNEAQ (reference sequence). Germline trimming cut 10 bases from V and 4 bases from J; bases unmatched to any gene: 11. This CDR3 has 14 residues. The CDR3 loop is CATVTTGEATEAFF. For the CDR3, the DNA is TGTGCCACGGTTACGACAGGGGAGGCCACTGAAGCTTTCTTT.

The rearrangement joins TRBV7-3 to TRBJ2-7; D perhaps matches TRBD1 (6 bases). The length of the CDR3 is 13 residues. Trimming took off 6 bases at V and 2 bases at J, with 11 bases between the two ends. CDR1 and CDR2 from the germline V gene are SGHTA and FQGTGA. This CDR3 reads CASSQTGAYEQYF. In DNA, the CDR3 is TGTGCCAGCAGTCAGACAGGTGCCTACGAGCAGTACTTC.

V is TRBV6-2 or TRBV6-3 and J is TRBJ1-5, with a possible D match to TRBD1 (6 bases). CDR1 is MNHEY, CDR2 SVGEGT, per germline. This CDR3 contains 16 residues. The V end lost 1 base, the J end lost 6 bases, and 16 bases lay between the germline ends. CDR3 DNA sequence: TGTGCCAGCAGTTACTTCGAACGGGGGGGGCTTCAGCCCCAGCATTTT. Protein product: CASSYFERGGLQPQHF.

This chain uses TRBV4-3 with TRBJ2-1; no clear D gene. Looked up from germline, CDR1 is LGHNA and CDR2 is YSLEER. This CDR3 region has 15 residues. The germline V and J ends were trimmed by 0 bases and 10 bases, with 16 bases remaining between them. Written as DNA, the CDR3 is TGCGCCAGCAGCCAAGATAGACTTACCGAACTCGAGCAGTTCTTC. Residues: CASSQDRLTELEQFF.

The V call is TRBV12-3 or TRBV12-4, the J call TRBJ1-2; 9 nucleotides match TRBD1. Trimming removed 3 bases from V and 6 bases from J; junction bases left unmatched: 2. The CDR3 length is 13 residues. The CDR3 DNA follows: TGTGCCAGCAGTTTTGACAGGGGGAATGGCTACACCTTC. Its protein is CASSFDRGNGYTF.

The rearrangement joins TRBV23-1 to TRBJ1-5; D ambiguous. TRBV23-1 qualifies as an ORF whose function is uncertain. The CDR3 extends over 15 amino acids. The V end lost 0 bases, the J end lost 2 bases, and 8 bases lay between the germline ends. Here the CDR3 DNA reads TGCGCCAGCAGTCAATCCAGGAGGGGCAATCAGCCCCAGCATTTT. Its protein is CASSQSRRGNQPQHF.

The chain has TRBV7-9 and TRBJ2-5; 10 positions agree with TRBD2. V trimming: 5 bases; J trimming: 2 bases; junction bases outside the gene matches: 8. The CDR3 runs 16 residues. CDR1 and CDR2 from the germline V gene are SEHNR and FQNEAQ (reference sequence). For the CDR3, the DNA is TGTGCCAGCAGCAAGACGAAGACTAGCGGGCAAGAGACCCAGTACTTC. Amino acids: CASSKTKTSGQETQYF. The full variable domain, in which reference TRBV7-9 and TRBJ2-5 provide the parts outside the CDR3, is DTGVSQNPRHKITKRGQNVTFRCDPISEHNRLYWYRQTLGQGPEFLTYFQNEAQLEKSRLLSDRFSAERPKGSFSTLEIQRTEQGDSAMYLCASSKTKTSGQETQYFGPGTRLLVL.

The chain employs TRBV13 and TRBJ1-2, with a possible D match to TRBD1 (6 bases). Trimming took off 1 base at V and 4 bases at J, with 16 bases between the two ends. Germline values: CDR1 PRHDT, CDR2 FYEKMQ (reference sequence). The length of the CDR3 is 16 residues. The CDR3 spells CASSLAGPQQGYGYTF. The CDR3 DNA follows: TGTGCCAGCAGCTTAGCGGGACCTCAACAGGGCTATGGCTACACCTTC.

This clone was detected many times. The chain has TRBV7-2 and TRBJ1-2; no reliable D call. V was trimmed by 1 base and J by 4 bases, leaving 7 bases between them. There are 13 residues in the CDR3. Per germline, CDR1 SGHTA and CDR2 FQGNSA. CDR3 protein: CASSLERSYGYTF. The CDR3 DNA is TGTGCCAGCAGCTTAGAACGGAGCTATGGCTACACCTTC.